A single sample is the source of the 21 T cell receptor beta chains below, sequenced in a study of blood T cell repertoires in COVID-19. Data came from immunoSEQ multiplex PCR; TCRdb stores just in-frame clones and leaves some out. This table has approximately 29,000 clones, roughly 90% appearing once. Sequencing was done on a sample of peripheral blood. These receptor sequences come from a human donor with active COVID-19. The donor label of this sample is uncertain.

The chain couples TRBV6-5 to TRBJ2-5, with TRBD1 as a possible D gene (6 bases). With 0 bases removed from V and 2 bases from J, the gap between germline ends came to 10 bases. This CDR3 region has 15 residues. The germline V gene encodes CDR1 MNHEY and CDR2 SVGAGI. Written as DNA, the CDR3 is TGTGCCAGCAGTTACTCGCAGGGGCCGCAAGAGACCCAGTACTTC. As protein: CASSYSQGPQETQYF.

V gene TRBV3-1 (or the pseudogene TRBV3-2) combines with J gene TRBJ2-1, with D possibly TRBD2 on 6 matching bases. The CDR3 has 14 amino acids. Germline CDR1 reads LGHDT; CDR2 reads YNNKEL (reference sequence). Trimming took 5 bases from V and 16 from J, leaving 24 bases between them. The CDR3 region is CASSLTMTRDLIFF. For the CDR3, the DNA is TGTGCCAGCAGCTTAACCATGACCCGGGACTTGATATTCTTC.

The chain links TRBV7-9 to TRBJ1-3; D ambiguous. In germline, CDR1 is SEHNR, CDR2 FQNEAQ (reference sequence). The CDR3 loop spans 15 amino acids. V was trimmed by 5 bases and J by 0 bases, leaving 11 bases between them. CDR3 loop: CASSPGDYSGNTIYF. The CDR3 DNA sequence: TGTGCCAGCAGCCCCGGCGACTACTCTGGAAACACCATATATTTT.

In its sample, this clone is large (0.1 to 1%). Other DNA sequences in the sample encode the same CDR3. V usage is TRBV7-9 and J usage is TRBJ1-1; D perhaps matches TRBD1 (5 bases). Germline loops: CDR1 SEHNR, CDR2 FQNEAQ (reference sequence). V lost 1 base and J 4 bases, leaving 13 bases between the germline ends. The CDR3 covers 15 residues. DNA for the CDR3: TGTGCCAGCAGCTTAGGGGGAACAGGTTTCACTGAAGCTTTCTTT. It codes for CASSLGGTGFTEAFF.

This clone has more than one count but fewer than ten. The chain carries TRBV6-2 or TRBV6-3 and TRBJ1-6; no reliable D call. CDR3 length: 12 amino acids. Germline values: CDR1 MNHEY, CDR2 SVGEGT. The V gene lost 0 bases and the J gene lost 9 bases, with 3 bases spanning the gap. CDR3 sequence reads: CASSYSRSPLHF. In nucleotides, the CDR3 is TGTGCCAGCAGTTACTCGCGTTCACCCCTCCACTTT.

V is TRBV2 and J is TRBJ1-1; tentatively, D is TRBD1 (5 bases). The ends were cut back, 5 bases at V and 5 bases at J, with 15 bases in the middle. Germline CDR1 reads SNHLY; CDR2 reads FYNNEI. This CDR3 is 14 amino acids long. CDR3 in amino acids: CASSPRAVYTEAFF. CDR3 nucleotides: TGTGCCAGCAGTCCCAGGGCTGTGTATACTGAAGCTTTCTTT.

V gene TRBV20-1 combines with J gene TRBJ2-7; D is perhaps TRBD2 (5 bases). V was shortened by 6 bases and J by 2 bases, with 8 bases between the two germline ends. Germline V gene lookup returns CDR1 DFQATT and CDR2 SNEGSKA (reference sequence). This CDR3 region has 11 residues. CDR3 region: CSAELAYEQYF. The CDR3 DNA follows: TGCAGTGCGGAACTAGCCTACGAGCAGTACTTC.

The gene calls are TRBV3-1 (or the pseudogene TRBV3-2) and TRBJ2-4; TRBD2 is a possible D gene (5 bases). Trimming stripped 1 base from V and 6 bases from J, with 10 bases between. The CDR3 runs to 14 residues. CDR1 LGHDT and CDR2 YNNKEL come from the germline V gene (reference sequence). CDR3 nucleotide sequence: TGTGCCAGCAGCCAAGCAGGACTGAGAAACATTCAGTACTTC. This gives the protein CASSQAGLRNIQYF.

The chain joins TRBV6-5 to TRBJ2-7, with 7 bases lining up with TRBD2. The CDR3 runs to 12 residues. J was trimmed by 7 bases and V by 5 bases; bases with no gene match: 5. In germline, CDR1 is MNHEY, CDR2 SVGAGI. This CDR3 is CASSSGVKEQYF. CDR3 nucleotides: TGTGCCAGCAGTAGCGGGGTTAAGGAGCAGTACTTC.

This chain joins TRBV4-2 and TRBJ2-2, with TRBD2 as a possible D gene (7 bases). The CDR3 is made up of 14 amino acids. The V and J ends lost 8 bases and 1 base respectively, with 11 bases between them. Germline V gene data show CDR1 as LGHNA and CDR2 as YNFKEQ. CDR3 nucleotide sequence: TGTGCCAGCCAAGGGGGGGTGAACACCGGGGAGCTGTTTTTT. It translates to CASQGGVNTGELFF.

The gene calls are TRBV18 and TRBJ1-1, with D uncertain. Trimming shortened V by 8 bases and J by 2 bases, and 12 bases separated the two germline ends. The CDR3 is 13 amino acids. Germline V gene sequence: CDR1 KGHSH, CDR2 LQKENI. The DNA for the CDR3 is TGTGCCAGCGCACGCGGACTTAACACTGAAGCTTTCTTT. It encodes CASARGLNTEAFF.

The chain has TRBV24-1 and TRBJ2-7, with 10 bases lining up with TRBD1. The CDR3 totals 17 residues. The V and J ends lost 4 bases and 7 bases, in that order; junction bases with no gene match: 15. Germline CDR1 KGHDR, CDR2 SFDVKD. CDR3 nucleotide sequence: TGTGCCACCAGTGAGGCATCCGGGACAGGGGCCGCGGGAGAGCAGTACTTC. Translation: CATSEASGTGAAGEQYF.

The chain combines TRBV6-4 with TRBJ1-6; a possible D gene is TRBD1 (6 bases). V lost 5 bases and J 5 bases, leaving 7 bases between the germline ends. Germline loops: CDR1 MRHNA, CDR2 SNTAGT. This CDR3 region has 13 residues. CDR3 bases: TGTGCCAGCAGTCAGGGGAATAATTCACCCCTCCACTTT. Residues: CASSQGNNSPLHF.

The V gene is TRBV6-4, the J gene TRBJ2-1, with TRBD1 identical over 9 bases. CDR3 length: 15 residues. V lost 6 bases, J lost 6 bases, and 9 bases stayed unmatched. Germline V CDR1 and CDR2: MRHNA, SNTAGT. CDR3 residues: CASSALTGGRNEQFF. In nucleotides, the CDR3 is TGTGCCAGCAGCGCTCTGACAGGGGGGCGCAATGAGCAGTTCTTC.

The CDR3 loop is CASSQERQIGETQYF. Here the CDR3 DNA reads TGCGCCAGCAGCCAAGAAAGACAGATCGGGGAGACCCAGTACTTC. The rearrangement uses TRBV4-1 and TRBJ2-5; D may be TRBD1 (5 bases). CDR3 length equals 15 residues. Trimming took 0 bases from V and 5 from J, leaving 13 bases between them. Germline values: CDR1 MGHRA, CDR2 YSYEKL.

This sequence joins TRBV9 and TRBJ2-3, with D maybe TRBD2 (7 bases). The CDR3 has 16 residues. Trimming took off 3 bases at V and 7 bases at J, with 21 bases between the two ends. Germline loops: CDR1 SGDLS, CDR2 YYNGEE. The CDR3 here is CASSEGTGGLLNTQYF. The DNA for the CDR3 is TGTGCCAGCAGCGAAGGCACGGGGGGCCTGTTAAATACGCAGTATTTT.

This rearrangement joins TRBV27 to TRBJ1-1; 10 positions match TRBD1. The trim removed 3 bases at V and 2 bases at J, leaving 0 bases unmatched. Germline V gene sequence: CDR1 MNHEY, CDR2 SMNVEV (reference sequence). The length of the CDR3 is 14 residues. CDR3 protein: CASSLTGGNTEAFF. CDR3 in DNA: TGTGCCAGCAGTTTGACAGGGGGCAACACTGAAGCTTTCTTT.

The CDR3 DNA sequence: TGCGCCAGCAGCCATGGGCGGGGCGGCAATCAGCCCCAGCATTTT. It specifies CASSHGRGGNQPQHF. The chain joins TRBV4-1 to TRBJ1-5; perhaps TRBD1 as D (5 bases). In germline, CDR1 is MGHRA, CDR2 YSYEKL. V was trimmed by 3 bases and J by 2 bases, leaving 11 bases between them. The CDR3 totals 15 residues.

V is TRBV10-1 and J is TRBJ2-2; the D gene is possibly TRBD1 (5 bases). Germline values: CDR1 WNHNN, CDR2 SYGVQD (reference sequence). V gave up 5 bases and J gave up 8 bases, with 15 bases separating them. The CDR3 is 14 residues long. The CDR3 loop reads CASSHNRFGGELFF. The CDR3 DNA reads as TGCGCCAGCAGTCATAACAGGTTTGGAGGGGAGCTGTTTTTT.

The rearrangement joins TRBV6-2 or TRBV6-3 to TRBJ2-3, with TRBD2 identical over 7 bases. The V and J ends lost 5 bases and 0 bases, in that order; junction bases with no gene match: 17. CDR3 length: 19 amino acids. Germline CDR1 is MNHEY and CDR2 is SVGEGT. CDR3 amino acids: CASSQGTKPKETSTDTQYF. CDR3 bases: TGTGCCAGCAGTCAAGGGACTAAGCCAAAAGAAACTAGCACAGATACGCAGTATTTT.

The V gene is TRBV5-4, the J gene TRBJ2-3; tentative D call: TRBD1 (5 bases). Trimming shortened V by 0 bases and J by 4 bases, and 12 bases separated the two germline ends. The germline V gene encodes CDR1 SGHNT and CDR2 YYREEE (reference sequence). This CDR3 has 15 amino acids. CDR3 residues: CASSLAAGSADTQYF. The CDR3 nucleotides are TGTGCCAGCAGCTTGGCAGCAGGGTCGGCAGATACGCAGTATTTT.